The entry below describes one T cell receptor beta chain. Its antigen remains unidentified. The primer mix had 60 Vbeta and 13 Jbeta primers. Produced via immunoSEQ multiplex PCR; TCRdb's table is partial and in-frame only. This table has tens of thousands of clones, approximately 71% appearing once. All the people who gave samples were healthy bone marrow donors. Nominal health characterized the donors when sampled, though unrecorded immune exposures were likely. This entry comes from a study of cytomegalovirus exposure and HLA in healthy donors. Study-wide findings and caveats: In a later analysis, an Asian-associated ancestry cluster reportedly showed fewer N-insertions than the approximately 610-donor mean. Indistinguishability led to the exclusion of some V segments, TRBV6-2 and TRBV6-3 included.

The CDR3 runs 14 residues. V dropped 6 bases and J dropped 0 bases, with 10 bases sitting between them. Germline V gene lookup returns CDR1 MNHEY and CDR2 SMNVEV (reference sequence). Sequencing was done on a sample of PBMCs. The receptor was isolated from a middle-aged man in good health and CMV-seropositive. The V call is TRBV27, the J call TRBJ2-3; weak D call: TRBD2 (6 bases). CDR3 residues: CASRGTLSTDTQYF. The CDR3 DNA follows: TGTGCCAGCAGAGGGACTTTAAGCACAGATACGCAGTATTTT.